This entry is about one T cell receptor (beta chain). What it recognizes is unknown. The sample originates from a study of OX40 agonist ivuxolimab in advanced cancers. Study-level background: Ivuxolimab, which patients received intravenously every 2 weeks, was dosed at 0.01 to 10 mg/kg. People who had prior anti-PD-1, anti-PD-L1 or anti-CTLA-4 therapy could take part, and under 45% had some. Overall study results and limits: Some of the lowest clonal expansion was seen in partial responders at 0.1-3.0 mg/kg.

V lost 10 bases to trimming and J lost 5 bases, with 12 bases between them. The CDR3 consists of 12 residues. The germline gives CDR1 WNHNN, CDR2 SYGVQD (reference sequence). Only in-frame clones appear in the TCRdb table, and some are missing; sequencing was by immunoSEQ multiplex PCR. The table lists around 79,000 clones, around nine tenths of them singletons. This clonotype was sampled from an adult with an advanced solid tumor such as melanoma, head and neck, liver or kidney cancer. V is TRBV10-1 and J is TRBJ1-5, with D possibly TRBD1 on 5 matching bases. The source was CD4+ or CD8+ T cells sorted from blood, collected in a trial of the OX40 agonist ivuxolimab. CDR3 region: CATGTGYQPQHF. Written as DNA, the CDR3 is TGCGCCACCGGGACCGGCTATCAGCCCCAGCATTTT.